This T cell receptor beta chain was retrieved from a study of blood T cells in healthy people across ages. Through a sample-barcoded 5' primer and a J-beta primer mix, a second PCR was run for roughly 6 to 11 cycles. MiXCR, run by TCRdb on the 5' RACE reads, gives a single entry per CDR3 protein. This sample yields 1.5 million to 2 million distinct CDR3 sequences, of which 25% to 30% are seen a single time; 6.5% to 8.5% belongs to the top ten. Points from the study as a whole: While age rose, TCR beta diversity per million T cells dropped in a roughly linear way. Long-lived and aged donors differed, with more naive CD4+ cells and higher diversity in the long-lived.

V was clipped by 6 bases and J by 0 bases, with 18 bases between them. CDR3 length equals 16 residues. The germline V gene has CDR1 SNHLY and CDR2 FYNNEI. This clonotype appeared a single time. Its antigen is not identified. The TCR originated in a woman aged 25 to 45 in good health. The sample comprised blood. V is TRBV2 and J is TRBJ2-7; D is ambiguous. The CDR3 nucleotides read TGTGCCAGCAGAGACCCTAGGCAGGTCCCCTCCTACGAGCAGTACTTC. This sequence encodes CASRDPRQVPSYEQYF.